This TCR beta chain was captured in a study of blood T cell repertoires in COVID-19 (dated by TCRdb to 2020 to 2021). About the study as a whole: Samples from collaborators originated in the United States, Italy and Spain and spanned both the acute and convalescent phases of COVID-19. Samples were obtained from the ongoing ImmuneRACE study (first 160 participants) and from 1,000 to 1,500 subjects provided by 6 global collaborators. Deeply sampled blood TCRbeta repertoires from subjects exposed to, actively infected with, or recovered from COVID-19 were included in the dataset. Where available, HLA class I and class II types were obtained from metadata supplied by the sample provider rather than from assay-based typing. The material from the prospective study consisted of cDNA or gDNA derived from T cells, B-cell-depleted T cells, or PBMCs. The repertoires were released in a freely available public database intended as a resource for research on the immune response to SARS-CoV-2. Nearly every sample came with metadata listing a de-identified subject ID, COVID-19 status, age in years and sex. Results and caveats for the whole study, not just this receptor: How much clinical and demographic metadata was included differed by source and by participant, and the metadata was provided uncurated.

A note on this clone: It lacks a known antigen. The sample holds no much larger clone one base away, and base qualities are not on file.

As encoded in the germline V gene, CDR1 is SGHTA while CDR2 is FQGNSA. The CDR3 sequence holds 13 residues, the cysteine and phenylalanine included. The entry retains the CDR3 DNA only, 39 bases that are in frame from base 1. V is pruned by 4 bases and J by 4 bases, leaving 3 bases of the junction without a gene match. Collaborating institutions collected whole blood in K2EDTA tubes following their own protocols. Collaborator samples were shipped for TCRbeta analysis as frozen whole blood, isolated PBMCs, or DNA extracted from either sample type. TCRbeta CDR3 regions were amplified from genomic DNA by means of the immunoSEQ Assay, a bias-controlled multiplex PCR. For the original study's pipeline: The number of nucleated cells in each sample was estimated from the amplification of reference gene primers within the assay. Sequence reads were collapsed and filtered to measure the absolute abundance of every unique TCRbeta CDR3 rearrangement. Productive Simpson clonality was computed per sample as the square root of Simpson's diversity index over productive rearrangements. Sourced from immuneACCESS, this table was stored by TCRdb with only in-frame sequences that have V and J called. A share of the clones is absent; for the studies checked, an unresolved V gene accounts for under half, and the remainder has no known explanation. V, J and clone size are those of that table, while D and trimming were read from the DNA. The sample table shows approximately 30,000 clones, and about 91% are seen once. About a sixth of the sample is in the top ten clones.

The clonotype comes from a human donor with active COVID-19. The donor label of this sample is uncertain. The chain is encoded by TRBV7-2 joined to TRBJ1-2, and 7 bases in between align with TRBD1. Source material: peripheral blood. The CDR3 here reads CASSSGQVYGYTF. The nucleotide sequence reads TGTGCCAGCAGCTCTGGACAGGTCTATGGCTACACCTTC.